The clone carrying this T cell receptor (beta chain) was detected a few times. Its target is not known. These data originate in a study of blood T cells in healthy people across ages. Study-wide findings and caveats: As naive T cell percentage varied, TCR beta diversity correlated strongly with it.

The CDR3 covers 15 residues. The authors ran a second PCR of 7 to 11 cycles using a sample-barcoded 5' primer and a J-beta primer mix. TCRdb reanalysed the 5' RACE reads using MiXCR and keeps one entry per CDR3 protein. The repertoire consists of fewer than 2,000,000 distinct CDR3 sequences, with about two fifths occurring once and the leading ten covering 23%. Material for sequencing was blood. V and J are TRBV21-1 and TRBJ1-4; whether TRBD1, the table's D call, matches the DNA was not checked. TRBV21-1 is an annotated pseudogene. The sequence was obtained from a human donor in good health. The CDR3 protein is CASSKVPLEAEKLFF. CDR3 bases: TGTGCCAGCAGCAAAGTCCCCTTGGAGGCTGAAAAACTGTTTTTT.